This T cell receptor (beta chain) was recovered during a study of blood T cell repertoires in COVID-19. Study as a whole: Sites in the United States, Italy and Spain provided acute and convalescent COVID-19 samples.

CDR1 ENHRY and CDR2 SYGVKD come from the germline V gene. CDR3 size: 17 residues. V lost 3 bases to trimming and J lost 6 bases, with 21 bases between them. Method: immunoSEQ multiplex PCR; TCRdb's copy keeps in-frame clones and lacks some. The repertoire has 250,000 to 350,000 clones, 87% of them found once; the top ten carry approximately 5.7%. Residents of 24 US areas, aged roughly 18 to 89 years, made up the participants. Donors of Cohort 3 who recovered were those that had two negative PCRs, clearance, or symptom resolution. The rearrangement joins TRBV10-3 to TRBJ2-1; D may be TRBD2 (8 bases). The sequence derives from a woman between 35 and 50 years old who had recovered from COVID-19. The sequencing sample was made of PBMCs or T cells enriched from blood (not recorded which). CDR3 bases: TGTGCCATCAGTGATTACGGGAGGGGCCAGGGGGTCAATGAGCAGTTCTTC. This gives the protein CAISDYGRGQGVNEQFF.